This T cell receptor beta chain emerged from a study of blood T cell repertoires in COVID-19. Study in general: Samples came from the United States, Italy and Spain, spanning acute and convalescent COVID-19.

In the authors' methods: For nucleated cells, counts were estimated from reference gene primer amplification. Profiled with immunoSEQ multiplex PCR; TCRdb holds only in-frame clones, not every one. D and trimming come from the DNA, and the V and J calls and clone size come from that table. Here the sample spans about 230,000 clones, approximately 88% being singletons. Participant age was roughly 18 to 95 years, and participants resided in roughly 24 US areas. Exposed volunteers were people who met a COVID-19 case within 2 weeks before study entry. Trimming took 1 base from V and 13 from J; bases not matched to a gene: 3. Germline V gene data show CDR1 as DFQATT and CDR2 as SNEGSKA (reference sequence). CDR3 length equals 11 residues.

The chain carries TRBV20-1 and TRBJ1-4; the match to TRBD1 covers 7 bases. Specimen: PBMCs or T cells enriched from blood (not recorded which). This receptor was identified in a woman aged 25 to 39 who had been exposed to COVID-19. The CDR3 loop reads CSARGTGGLFF. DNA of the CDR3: TGCAGTGCTAGAGGGACAGGCGGACTGTTTTTT.